This passage covers 27 T cell receptor beta chains from one sample sequenced in a study of CD8 T cells in ankylosing spondylitis. TCRdb independently ran MiXCR on the 5' RACE reads; one entry per CDR3 protein. Here the sample spans around 130,000 distinct CDR3 sequences, around 8.5% being singletons. Material for sequencing was blood, either unsorted or a sorted T cell fraction (not recorded which). These receptors were taken from a male donor with ankylosing spondylitis or in good health (not recorded which).

Ten or more counts support this clonotype. V and J are TRBV12-3 or TRBV12-4 and TRBJ2-1; weak D call: TRBD2 (5 bases). There are 15 residues in the CDR3. Trimming took 3 bases from V and 4 from J, leaving 13 bases between them. This chain's CDR3 is CASSFRGGLYNEQFF. In nucleotides, the CDR3 is TGTGCCAGCAGTTTCCGAGGAGGCCTGTACAATGAGCAGTTCTTC.

This clonotype was seen repeatedly, ten times or more. The chain is built from TRBV21-1 and TRBJ2-7; TRBD1, the table's D call, was not compared with the DNA. TRBV21-1 is a documented pseudogene. There are 13 residues in the CDR3. DNA for the CDR3: TGTGCCAGCAGTGGTCCAGGGTGCCACGAGCAGTACTTC. Protein sequence: CASSGPGCHEQYF.

The J gene is TRBJ2-2, the V gene TRBV4-2, with 14 nucleotides matching TRBD2. The ends lost 1 base at V and 6 bases at J; junction bases unmatched: 13. CDR3 length equals 20 residues. Per the germline V gene, CDR1 is LGHNA and CDR2 is YNFKEQ. The CDR3 region is CASSQVFPGTSGRNPGELFF. CDR3 nucleotide sequence: TGTGCCAGCAGCCAAGTCTTCCCTGGGACTAGCGGGAGAAACCCCGGGGAGCTGTTTTTT.

The table lists this clonotype with many counts. The chain has TRBV5-1 and TRBJ2-3; D unresolved. CDR3 length: 13 amino acids. Germline CDR1 SGHRS, CDR2 YFSETQ. Trimming removed 4 bases from V and 2 bases from J, with 8 bases in between. CDR3 loop: CASSPSDTDTQYF. DNA for the CDR3: TGCGCCAGCAGCCCGTCAGACACAGATACGCAGTATTTT.

This clonotype has ten or more counts. The chain links TRBV5-1 to TRBJ1-5; D not certain. The CDR3 covers 14 residues. Germline V gives CDR1 SGHRS, CDR2 YFSETQ. Trimming removed 5 bases from V and 11 bases from J, with 20 bases in between. The CDR3 nucleotides read TGCGCCAGCAGTGTTACCGGACCCCCGGCAGCCCAGCATTTT. Translation: CASSVTGPPAAQHF.

This clonotype was seen many times. The V call is TRBV20-1, the J call TRBJ2-7; D is possibly TRBD1 (5 bases). The CDR3 has 12 residues. Trimming removed 2 bases from V and 6 bases from J, with 11 bases in between. The germline V gene has CDR1 DFQATT and CDR2 SNEGSKA (reference sequence). In DNA form, the CDR3 reads TGCAGTGCTAGAACGCAGGGCCCCGAGCAGTACTTC. It translates to CSARTQGPEQYF.

This clonotype was detected only a few times. This rearrangement joins TRBV20-1 to TRBJ2-5, with 8 nucleotides matching TRBD2. V lost 2 bases, J lost 3 bases, and 5 bases stayed unmatched. The CDR3 has 14 amino acids. Germline V gene data show CDR1 as DFQATT and CDR2 as SNEGSKA (reference sequence). CDR3 bases: TGCAGTGCTAGACCTAATAGCGGGAAAGAGACCCAGTACTTC. It encodes CSARPNSGKETQYF.

This clonotype was counted ten times or more. The gene calls are TRBV7-9 and TRBJ2-5, with D possibly matching TRBD2 (5 bases). The V gene lost 2 bases and the J gene lost 2 bases, with 15 bases spanning the gap. The CDR3 extends over 16 amino acids. Germline V gene lookup returns CDR1 SEHNR and CDR2 FQNEAQ (reference sequence). DNA of the CDR3: TGTGCCAGCAGCTTAAGTAGCGTCGGTTCGCAAGAGACCCAGTACTTC. Translating gives CASSLSSVGSQETQYF.

This clonotype was found a few times. The genes are TRBV5-1 and TRBJ2-5; 7 nucleotides align to TRBD2. This CDR3 has 14 residues. With 8 bases clipped from V and 1 base from J, the junction kept 8 bases outside the gene matches. CDR1 is SGHRS and CDR2 is YFSETQ in the germline V gene. CDR3 DNA: TGCGCCAGTAATGCGGGGGTCCTCCAAGAGACCCAGTACTTC. Amino acids: CASNAGVLQETQYF.

This clonotype was seen many times. V usage is TRBV5-1 and J usage is TRBJ1-4; D is unclear. This CDR3 has 15 residues. Germline loops: CDR1 SGHRS, CDR2 YFSETQ. With 3 bases removed from V and 7 bases from J, the gap between germline ends came to 16 bases. CDR3 sequence: CASSSRGLLGEKLFF. The CDR3 DNA is TGCGCCAGCAGCTCCCGAGGGTTATTAGGTGAAAAACTGTTTTTT.

In this sample, this clonotype turned up a few times. The chain couples TRBV10-3 to TRBJ2-7; D is undetermined. This CDR3 comprises 13 residues. Germline-derived CDR1 and CDR2 are ENHRY and SYGVKD. The V gene lost 3 bases and the J gene lost 3 bases, with 9 bases spanning the gap. CDR3 amino acids: CAISDFEIYEQYF. The CDR3 nucleotides read TGTGCCATCAGTGACTTCGAAATCTACGAGCAGTACTTC.

This clonotype was recorded at least ten times. The chain recombines TRBV6-1 with TRBJ2-2; D ambiguous. The CDR3 has 15 amino acids. The germline CDR1 and CDR2 sequences are MNHNS and SASEGT. Trimming cost V 6 bases and J 5 bases, with 16 bases left between them. Here the CDR3 DNA reads TGTGCCAGCAGCCAGGCGAGAGGTCGGACCGGGGAGCTGTTTTTT. Its translation is CASSQARGRTGELFF.

This clonotype has at least ten counts. The CDR3 sequence: CSARGPGNANEQFF. DNA of the CDR3: TGCAGTGCTAGAGGCCCCGGGAATGCCAATGAGCAGTTCTTC. The chain employs TRBV20-1 and TRBJ2-1, with TRBD2 as a possible D gene (5 bases). This CDR3 is 14 amino acids long. V shed 1 base and J shed 6 bases, with 13 bases lying between them. CDR1 is DFQATT and CDR2 is SNEGSKA in the germline V gene (reference sequence).

The sample holds a few counts of this clonotype. The CDR3 sequence: CASSLATGKLFF. DNA of the CDR3: TGTGCCAGCAGCTTAGCGACAGGAAAACTGTTTTTT. The V gene is TRBV7-9, the J gene TRBJ1-4; tentatively, D is TRBD1 (6 bases). CDR1 SEHNR and CDR2 FQNEAQ come from the germline V gene (reference sequence). The CDR3 is 12 residues long. The V gene lost 0 bases and the J gene lost 10 bases, with 6 bases spanning the gap.

The V and J genes are TRBV20-1 and TRBJ2-7, with 7 bases that match TRBD1. Germline CDR1 reads DFQATT; CDR2 reads SNEGSKA (reference sequence). V was clipped by 3 bases and J by 6 bases; unmatched bases: 8. The CDR3 is 13 amino acids. The CDR3 loop reads CSARGPGTVEQYF. In nucleotides, the CDR3 is TGCAGTGCTAGGGGCCCCGGGACAGTCGAGCAGTACTTC.

The sample holds many counts of this clonotype. J is TRBJ2-7 and V is TRBV24-1; the D call may be TRBD1 or TRBD2 (6 bases each). The CDR3 loop spans 15 amino acids. Trimming took off 3 bases at V and 3 bases at J, with 14 bases between the two ends. Germline CDR1 reads KGHDR; CDR2 reads SFDVKD. CDR3 region: CATSDTQGGGYEQYF. The CDR3 nucleotides read TGTGCCACCAGTGATACACAGGGAGGAGGCTACGAGCAGTACTTC.

This clonotype appeared a few times. The chain carries TRBV12-3 or TRBV12-4 and TRBJ2-4; 7 nucleotides match TRBD2. V was pared by 8 bases and J by 4 bases, with 20 bases of the junction left unmatched. This CDR3 comprises 18 residues. CDR3 nucleotides: TGTGCCAGCTGCCCTGGCGGGTGGAGCGGGAACTCAAAAAACATTCAGTACTTC. Protein sequence: CASCPGGWSGNSKNIQYF.

This chain uses TRBV20-1 with TRBJ2-1; perhaps TRBD1 as D (6 bases). The CDR3 extends over 12 amino acids. The V gene's germline CDR1 is DFQATT and CDR2 SNEGSKA (reference sequence). The V and J ends lost 3 bases and 6 bases respectively, with 9 bases between them. The CDR3 protein is CSARDSPNEQFF. The DNA of the CDR3 is TGCAGTGCTAGGGACAGTCCCAATGAGCAGTTCTTC.

Details on this clonotype: A read error may account for a junction end that differs from germline. The chain combines TRBV14 with TRBJ2-3, with 7 nucleotides matching TRBD2. CDR3 length: 17 residues. Germline CDR1 is SGHDN and CDR2 is FVKESK. CDR3 nucleotide sequence: TGTGCCACCAGCCCCCCGGCGGGAGTCAGCGCCACAGATACGCAGTATTTT. It translates to CATSPPAGVSATDTQYF.

In its sample, this clonotype was seen a few times. The chain carries TRBV7-2 and TRBJ2-1, with TRBD1 identical over 7 bases. With 4 bases clipped from V and 8 bases from J, the junction kept 5 bases outside the gene matches. The germline gives CDR1 SGHTA, CDR2 FQGNSA. CDR3 length: 13 amino acids. CDR3 amino acids: CASSSGQVHEQFF. The CDR3 DNA is TGTGCCAGCAGCTCCGGACAGGTCCATGAGCAGTTCTTC.

The V and J genes are TRBV20-1 and TRBJ2-7; a possible D gene is TRBD2 (7 bases). Germline CDR1 and CDR2: DFQATT and SNEGSKA (reference sequence). Deletions cut 6 bases from V and 4 bases from J, with 28 bases between. The CDR3 runs 17 residues. The CDR3 region is CSASPKKSGGLSYEQYF. The CDR3, as DNA: TGCAGTGCGAGCCCCAAAAAGTCGGGGGGCCTGTCGTACGAGCAGTACTTC.

At least ten counts were recorded for this clonotype. The chain combines TRBV9 with TRBJ2-1; 7 bases map to TRBD1. The germline CDR1 and CDR2 sequences are SGDLS and YYNGEE. V lost 0 bases to trimming and J lost 4 bases; unmatched junction nucleotides: 4. The CDR3 has 15 amino acids. The CDR3 DNA sequence: TGTGCCAGCAGCGTAGGAAGGGGGCCTTACAATGAGCAGTTCTTC. Amino acid sequence: CASSVGRGPYNEQFF.

CDR3 sequence (DNA): TGTGCCAGCAGCTTTACCGGGACGGCCAACTATGGCTACACCTTC. Protein sequence: CASSFTGTANYGYTF. This chain uses TRBV7-8 with TRBJ1-2; possible D gene TRBD1, 5 bases. V lost 3 bases and J 2 bases, leaving 13 bases between the germline ends. Germline assignment: CDR1 SGHVS and CDR2 FQNEAQ. This CDR3 comprises 15 residues.

The CDR3 loop is CASAEDWLAGGTRSGEQYF. The CDR3, as DNA: TGTGCCAGCGCCGAAGATTGGCTAGCGGGAGGAACACGATCGGGCGAGCAGTACTTC. This sequence joins TRBV6-4 and TRBJ2-7, with 11 positions matching TRBD2. V dropped 8 bases and J dropped 6; count of bases not matched to a gene: 24. Germline loops: CDR1 MRHNA, CDR2 SNTAGT. The CDR3 has 19 amino acids.

This clonotype was found a few times. V and J are TRBV20-1 and TRBJ2-7; 11 positions match TRBD1. The ends lost 5 bases at V and 6 bases at J; junction bases unmatched: 6. The CDR3 extends over 13 amino acids. In germline, CDR1 is DFQATT, CDR2 SNEGSKA (reference sequence). The CDR3 loop is CSAVDRGRREQYF. CDR3 sequence (DNA): TGCAGTGCTGTGGACAGGGGGCGACGCGAGCAGTACTTC.

This sequence joins TRBV30 and TRBJ2-1; 11 nucleotides agree with TRBD2. Trimming cost V 5 bases and J 7 bases; bases outside gene matches: 10. The germline V gene encodes CDR1 GTSNPN and CDR2 SVGIG (reference sequence). This CDR3 has 15 amino acids. The CDR3 DNA reads TGTGCCTGGGTTATAGCGGGAGGGATGGGAAATGAGCAGTTCTTC. Translation gives CAWVIAGGMGNEQFF.

This clonotype was recorded at least ten times. The chain recombines TRBV9 with TRBJ2-5; D is undetermined. The CDR3 has 14 amino acids. V was trimmed by 4 bases and J by 1 base, leaving 11 bases between them. In germline, CDR1 is SGDLS, CDR2 YYNGEE. As DNA, the CDR3 is TGTGCCAGCAGCCACCATGCCAGCCAAGAGACCCAGTACTTC. Residues: CASSHHASQETQYF.